The 18 T cell receptor beta chains presented below share a single source sample, sequenced in a study of blood T cell repertoires in COVID-19. The protocol was immunoSEQ multiplex PCR, while the TCRdb copy is restricted to in-frame clones and leaves out a portion. The sample has under 300,000 clones; 88% are singletons. The sequencing input was peripheral blood. The source is a woman in her twenties or thirties with acute or convalescent COVID-19.

The gene calls are TRBV9 and TRBJ2-6; D is possibly TRBD2 (6 bases). Deletions cut 3 bases from V and 0 bases from J, with 7 bases between. The CDR3 is 15 amino acids. Germline CDR1 SGDLS, CDR2 YYNGEE. The CDR3 reads CASSAGGSGANVLTF. The CDR3, as DNA: TGTGCCAGCAGCGCCGGGGGCTCTGGGGCCAACGTCCTGACTTTC.

J is TRBJ2-3 and V is TRBV29-1; 11 bases are a match to TRBD1. This CDR3 spans 14 amino acids. CDR1 SQVTM and CDR2 ANQGSEA come from the germline V gene. V lost 6 bases, J lost 2 bases, and 4 bases stayed unmatched. Here the CDR3 reads CSVGQGALTDTQYF. CDR3 nucleotides: TGCAGCGTAGGACAGGGGGCCCTCACAGATACGCAGTATTTT.

This clone was seen just once. The chain recombines TRBV5-1 with TRBJ2-7; 10 bases align to TRBD1. Germline trimming cut 2 bases from V and 5 bases from J; bases unmatched to any gene: 16. CDR3 size: 18 residues. Germline V gene data show CDR1 as SGHRS and CDR2 as YFSETQ. The CDR3 sequence: CASSLYGQGGSAGHEQYF. CDR3 sequence (DNA): TGCGCCAGCAGCTTATATGGACAGGGGGGTTCGGCCGGCCACGAGCAGTACTTC.

V is TRBV27 and J is TRBJ1-5; the D gene is possibly TRBD1 (5 bases). This CDR3 comprises 14 residues. The V end lost 2 bases, the J end lost 3 bases, and 8 bases lay between the germline ends. Germline V gene lookup returns CDR1 MNHEY and CDR2 SMNVEV (reference sequence). As DNA, the CDR3 is TGTGCCAGCAGTTTAGGAGGGGTCAATCAGCCCCAGCATTTT. It yields the protein CASSLGGVNQPQHF.

DNA for the CDR3: TGTGCCAGTAGGACTAGCGGGAGTATCTACAATGAGCAGTTCTTC. Amino acids: CASRTSGSIYNEQFF. The chain couples TRBV19 to TRBJ2-1, with 12 bases identical to TRBD2. CDR1 and CDR2 from the germline V gene are LNHDA and SQIVND (reference sequence). The V and J ends lost 6 bases and 3 bases, in that order; junction bases with no gene match: 3. The CDR3 has 15 amino acids.

This chain joins TRBV4-3 and TRBJ2-1, with 7 positions matching TRBD2. The trim removed 1 base at V and 6 bases at J, leaving 12 bases unmatched. The CDR3 extends over 17 amino acids. Germline V gene data show CDR1 as LGHNA and CDR2 as YSLEER. The CDR3 here is CASSQVNPGGKGNEQFF. The CDR3 nucleotides read TGCGCCAGCAGCCAAGTTAATCCGGGAGGCAAAGGCAATGAGCAGTTCTTC.

The rearrangement joins TRBV6-1 to TRBJ2-1; D not resolved. The germline CDR1 and CDR2 sequences are MNHNS and SASEGT. V was cut by 2 bases and J by 9 bases, with 11 bases left in between. The length of the CDR3 is 13 residues. The CDR3 loop reads CASSEPLGTEQFF. The CDR3 region has the DNA TGTGCCAGCAGTGAACCCCTAGGTACTGAGCAGTTCTTC.

This clone was seen a single time. The chain joins TRBV30 to TRBJ2-3; D is undetermined. Germline CDR1 reads GTSNPN; CDR2 reads SVGIG (reference sequence). The V end was cut by 4 bases, the J end by 1 base, with 6 bases between. The CDR3 is made up of 12 amino acids. In nucleotides, the CDR3 is TGTGCCTGGACCGTCGGCACAGATACGCAGTATTTT. The encoded protein is CAWTVGTDTQYF.

CDR3 sequence (DNA): TGTGCCAGCAGTGAATTGGGGGCCTCCTATGGCTACACCTTC. It encodes CASSELGASYGYTF. The rearrangement links TRBV25-1 to TRBJ1-2; D is perhaps TRBD1 (6 bases). The ends were cut back, 1 base at V and 4 bases at J, with 10 bases in the middle. This CDR3 region has 14 residues. Germline CDR1 reads MGHDK; CDR2 reads SYGVNS.

V usage is TRBV5-6 and J usage is TRBJ2-2; TRBD1 matches at 7 bases. The trim removed 4 bases at V and 6 bases at J, leaving 9 bases unmatched. Germline V gives CDR1 SGHDT, CDR2 YYEEEE. The CDR3 totals 15 residues. The CDR3: CASSPDGTAPGELFF. The DNA for the CDR3 is TGTGCCAGCAGCCCAGATGGGACAGCCCCCGGGGAGCTGTTTTTT.

This clone was seen just once. This chain uses TRBV5-1 with TRBJ1-4; 10 positions agree with TRBD1. After removal of 3 bases from V and 6 bases from J, the junction contained 2 bases not matched to a gene. CDR3 length: 14 residues. The V gene's germline CDR1 is SGHRS and CDR2 YFSETQ. This chain's CDR3 is CASSSGTGDEKLFF. As DNA, the CDR3 is TGCGCCAGCAGCTCCGGGACAGGGGATGAAAAACTGTTTTTT.

The chain is built from TRBV19 and TRBJ2-7, with 8 bases aligning to TRBD2. The CDR3 loop spans 15 amino acids. Trimming took 4 bases from V and 3 from J; bases not matched to a gene: 8. The germline gives CDR1 LNHDA, CDR2 SQIVND (reference sequence). Here the CDR3 DNA reads TGTGCCAGTAGTAAAGGCGCTAGCGGGCTCTACGAGCAGTACTTC. Encoded protein: CASSKGASGLYEQYF.

V gene TRBV19 combines with J gene TRBJ2-2, with 8 bases that match TRBD1. The CDR3 runs 14 residues. V was pared by 10 bases and J by 0 bases, with 4 bases of the junction left unmatched. Germline V CDR1 and CDR2: LNHDA, SQIVND (reference sequence). The CDR3 sequence is CATRGQANTGELFF. The CDR3 nucleotides are TGTGCCACTAGGGGACAGGCGAACACCGGGGAGCTGTTTTTT.

This sequence joins TRBV7-2 and TRBJ2-7, with a possible D match to TRBD1 (6 bases). Trimming removed 4 bases at V and 5 bases at J, with 9 bases between. The length of the CDR3 is 12 residues. Germline V gene sequence: CDR1 SGHTA, CDR2 FQGNSA. CDR3: CASSSYRDEQYF. In DNA, the CDR3 is TGTGCCAGCAGCTCATACAGGGACGAGCAGTACTTC.

The chain has TRBV5-1 and TRBJ2-1; tentative D call: TRBD2 (6 bases). V lost 0 bases, J lost 10 bases, and 17 bases lay in between. CDR1 and CDR2 (germline): SGHRS, YFSETQ. The CDR3 is 15 amino acids. The CDR3 DNA sequence: TGCGCCAGCAGCTTGGGCCTGGGAGGATCCACAGAGCAGTTCTTC. Protein product: CASSLGLGGSTEQFF.

V is TRBV6-6 and J is TRBJ2-2, with no clear D. The V gene lost 0 bases and the J gene lost 5 bases, with 10 bases spanning the gap. The CDR3 contains 15 residues. Germline CDR1 MNHNY, CDR2 SVGAGI (reference sequence). In nucleotides, the CDR3 is TGTGCCAGCAGTTACTCTTCCAGTTGGACCGGGGAGCTGTTTTTT. This codes for CASSYSSSWTGELFF.

J is TRBJ2-3 and V is TRBV3-1 (or the pseudogene TRBV3-2); 12 nucleotides align to TRBD2. The CDR3 contains 18 residues. Per germline, CDR1 LGHDT and CDR2 YNNKEL (reference sequence). With V trimmed by 1 base and J by 6 bases, 11 bases remained unmatched. The CDR3 nucleotides read TGTGCCAGCAGCCAAGTTTCACCTAGCGGGAGGGCAACGGATACGCAGTATTTT. Translation: CASSQVSPSGRATDTQYF.

Regarding this clone: At one end the junction does not follow the germline gene, possibly because of a read error. The gene calls are TRBV7-7 and TRBJ2-7, with 7 bases fitting TRBD1. The germline CDR1 and CDR2 sequences are SSHAT and FNYEAQ (reference sequence). The CDR3 has 15 residues. CDR3 amino acids: CASSSLQGQSYEQYF. CDR3 nucleotides: TGTGCTAGCAGCTCCCTCCAGGGACAGTCGTACGAGCAGTACTTC. The full variable domain, in which reference TRBV7-7 and TRBJ2-7 provide the parts outside the CDR3, is GAGVSQSPRYKVTKRGQDVTLRCDPISSHATLYWYQQALGQGPEFLTYFNYEAQPDKSGLPSDRFSAERPEGSISTLTIQRTEQRDSAMYRCASSSLQGQSYEQYFGPGTRLTVT.